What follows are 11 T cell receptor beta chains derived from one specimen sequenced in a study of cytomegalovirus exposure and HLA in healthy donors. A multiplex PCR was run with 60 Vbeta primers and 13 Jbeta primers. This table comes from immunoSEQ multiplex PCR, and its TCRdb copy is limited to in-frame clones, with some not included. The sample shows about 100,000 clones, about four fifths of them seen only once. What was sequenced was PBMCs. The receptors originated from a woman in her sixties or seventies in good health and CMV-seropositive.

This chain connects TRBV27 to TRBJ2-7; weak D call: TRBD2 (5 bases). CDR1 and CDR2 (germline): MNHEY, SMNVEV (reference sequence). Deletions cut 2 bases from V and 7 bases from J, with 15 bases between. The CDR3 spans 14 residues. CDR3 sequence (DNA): TGTGCCAGCAGTTTAAAGTCCGGGATCTGGGAGCAGTACTTC. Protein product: CASSLKSGIWEQYF.

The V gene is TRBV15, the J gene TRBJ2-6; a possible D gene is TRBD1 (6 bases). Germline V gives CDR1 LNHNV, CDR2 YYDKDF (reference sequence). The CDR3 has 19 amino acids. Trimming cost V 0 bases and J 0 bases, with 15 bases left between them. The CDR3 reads CATSRDIQGSFSGANVLTF. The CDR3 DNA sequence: TGTGCCACCAGCAGAGATATACAGGGCTCCTTCTCTGGGGCCAACGTCCTGACTTTC.

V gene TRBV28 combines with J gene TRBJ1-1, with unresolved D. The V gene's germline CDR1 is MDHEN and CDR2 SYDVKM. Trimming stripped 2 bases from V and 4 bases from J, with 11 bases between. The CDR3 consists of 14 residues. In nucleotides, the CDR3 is TGTGCCAGCAGTTTAGGAGGCGGGTTCACTGAAGCTTTCTTT. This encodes CASSLGGGFTEAFF.

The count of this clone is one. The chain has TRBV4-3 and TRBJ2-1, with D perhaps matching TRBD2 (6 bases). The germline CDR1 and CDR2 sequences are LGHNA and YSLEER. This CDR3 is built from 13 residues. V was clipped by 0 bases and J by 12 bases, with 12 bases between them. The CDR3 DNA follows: TGCGCCAGCAGCCAAGATTCGACTAGGGGGCAGTTCTTC. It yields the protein CASSQDSTRGQFF.

The CDR3 loop reads CASSPTGPFGYTF. CDR3 in DNA: TGTGCCAGCAGTCCAACAGGGCCCTTTGGCTACACCTTC. This sequence joins TRBV27 and TRBJ1-2; D may be TRBD1 (6 bases). The CDR3 consists of 13 residues. The germline V gene has CDR1 MNHEY and CDR2 SMNVEV (reference sequence). Trimming removed 5 bases from V and 7 bases from J, with 14 bases in between.

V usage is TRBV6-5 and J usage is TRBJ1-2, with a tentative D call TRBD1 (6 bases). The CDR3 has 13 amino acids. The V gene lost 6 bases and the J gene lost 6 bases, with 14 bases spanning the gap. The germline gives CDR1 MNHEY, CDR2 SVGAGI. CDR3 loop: CASRGTGSDGYTF. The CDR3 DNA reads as TGTGCCAGCAGGGGAACAGGGAGCGATGGCTACACCTTC.

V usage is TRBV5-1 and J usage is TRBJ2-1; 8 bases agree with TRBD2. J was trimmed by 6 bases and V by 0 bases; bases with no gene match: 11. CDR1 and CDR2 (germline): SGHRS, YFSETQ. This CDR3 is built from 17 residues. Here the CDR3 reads CASSLVAVAGRGNEQFF. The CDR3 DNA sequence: TGCGCCAGCAGCTTGGTGGCGGTAGCGGGAAGAGGCAATGAGCAGTTCTTC.

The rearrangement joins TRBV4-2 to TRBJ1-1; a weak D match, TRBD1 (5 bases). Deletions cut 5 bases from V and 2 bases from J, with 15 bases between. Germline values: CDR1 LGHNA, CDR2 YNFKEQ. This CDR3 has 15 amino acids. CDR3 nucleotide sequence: TGTGCCAGCAGCTTGGGTTCCAGGGTTAACACTGAAGCTTTCTTT. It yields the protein CASSLGSRVNTEAFF.

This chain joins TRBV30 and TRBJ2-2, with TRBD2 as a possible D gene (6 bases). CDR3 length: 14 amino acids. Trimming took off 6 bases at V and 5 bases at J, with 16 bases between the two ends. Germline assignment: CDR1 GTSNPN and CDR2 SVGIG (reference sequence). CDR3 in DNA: TGTGCCTGCCCCGCCGGGAGACGGACCGGGGAGCTGTTTTTT. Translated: CACPAGRRTGELFF.

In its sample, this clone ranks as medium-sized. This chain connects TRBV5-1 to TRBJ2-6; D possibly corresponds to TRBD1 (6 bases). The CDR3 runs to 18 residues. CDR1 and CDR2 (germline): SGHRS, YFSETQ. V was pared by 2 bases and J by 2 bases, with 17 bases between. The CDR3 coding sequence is TGCGCCAGCAGCTTCTGGGACACCCCAGGAACTGGGGCCAACGTCCTGACTTTC. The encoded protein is CASSFWDTPGTGANVLTF. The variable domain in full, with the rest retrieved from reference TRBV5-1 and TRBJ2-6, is KAGVTQTPRYLIKTRGQQVTLSCSPISGHRSVSWYQQTPGQGLQFLFEYFSETQRNKGNFPGRFSGRQFSNSRSEMNVSTLELGDSALYLCASSFWDTPGTGANVLTFGAGSRLTVL.

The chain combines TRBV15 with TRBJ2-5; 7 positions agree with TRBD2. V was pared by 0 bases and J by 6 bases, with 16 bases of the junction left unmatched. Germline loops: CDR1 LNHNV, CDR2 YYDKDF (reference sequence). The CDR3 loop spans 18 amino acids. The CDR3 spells CATSRDLGRVADTKTQYF. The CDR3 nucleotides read TGTGCCACCAGCAGAGATTTAGGGAGGGTTGCGGATACGAAGACCCAGTACTTC.